This paragraph reports one T cell receptor (beta chain). The target antigen is unknown. This specimen belongs to a study of CD8 T cells in Susac syndrome. The sequenced target, TCR beta, came from blood CD8+ and CD4+ T cells. Negative isolation was applied to CD8+ and CD4+ T cells, and FACS enrichment was applied to TEMRA cells. Germline CDR1 reads LGHDT; CDR2 reads YNNKEL (reference sequence). The CDR3 is 13 amino acids. The V end was cut by 5 bases, the J end by 2 bases, with 7 bases between. Study-level findings and limits: The study conceded that its TCR sequencing and HLA analysis involved relatively few individuals.

An amount of RNA that ranged from roughly 0.45 to 1 ug was reverse transcribed with random hexamers. Across 54 Vbeta and 13 Jbeta, immunoSEQ multiplex PCR amplified TCR beta CDR3. One entry per CDR3 protein results from TCRdb running MiXCR on the immunoSEQ multiplex PCR reads. The table records more than 100,000 distinct CDR3 sequences, about 95% of them present only once. Sample: CD4+ T cells from PBMCs. This TCR derives from a human donor in good health. This chain uses TRBV3-1 with TRBJ2-4; the D is unclear. The CDR3 loop is CASSFLTKNIQYF. The CDR3 bases are TGTGCCAGCAGCTTCCTTACCAAAAACATTCAGTACTTC.